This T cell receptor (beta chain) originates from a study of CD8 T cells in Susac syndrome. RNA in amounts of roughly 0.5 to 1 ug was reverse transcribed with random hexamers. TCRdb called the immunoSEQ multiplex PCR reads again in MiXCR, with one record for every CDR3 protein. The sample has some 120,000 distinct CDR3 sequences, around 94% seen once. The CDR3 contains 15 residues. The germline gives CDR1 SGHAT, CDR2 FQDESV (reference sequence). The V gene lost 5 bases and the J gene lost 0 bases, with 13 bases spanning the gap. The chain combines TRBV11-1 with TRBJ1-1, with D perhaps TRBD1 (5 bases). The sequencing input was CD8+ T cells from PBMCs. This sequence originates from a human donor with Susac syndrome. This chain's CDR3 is CASSQAIQVNTEAFF. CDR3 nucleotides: TGTGCCAGCAGCCAGGCTATACAGGTGAACACTGAAGCTTTCTTT.